This T cell receptor (beta chain) was identified in a study of T-cell reconstitution after alpha-beta-depleted transplantation in children. The study, taken as a whole, reports: It was surviving recipient T cells and thymic progenitors that gave some patients high TCRbeta diversity at day 60. Counts and diversity of T cells one year after transplant came mostly from newly produced T cells.

This CDR3 is built from 15 residues. Trimming left V 6 bases short and J 0 bases short, with 14 bases between. Concerning this clonotype itself: What it binds is not known.

For TCRbeta, the library was prepared with unique molecular identifiers. TCRdb independently ran MiXCR on the PCR reads; one entry per CDR3 protein. Of roughly 120,000 distinct CDR3 sequences listed, 10% are singletons. This clonotype was obtained from a boy between 2 and 15 years old with acute lymphoblastic leukemia, due to receive a stem cell transplant. The source was PBMCs, collected before TCRalphabeta/CD19-depleted stem cell transplant. This chain uses TRBV12-3 or TRBV12-4 with TRBJ1-1; D gene unclear. The CDR3 is CASSRGVPLNTEAFF. In nucleotides, the CDR3 is TGTGCCAGCAGCCGTGGGGTTCCGCTGAACACTGAAGCTTTCTTT.